One sample yielded the 16 T cell receptor beta chains listed below, sequenced in a study of T cell repertoires in cytomegalovirus infection. These TCRs' antigens remain unknown. In TCRdb, the reads were re-called with MiXCR into one record per CDR3 protein. The sample consists of about 830,000 distinct CDR3 sequences, approximately 29% of them appearing once. Source: cultured CD8+ T cells from PBMCs, taken from culture after CMV antigen stimulation. The source of these receptors is a human donor in good health (CMV status not recorded). Some clones in this sample may be carry-over from other donors' samples.

This rearrangement joins TRBV29-1 to TRBJ2-7; maybe TRBD1 (5 bases). The germline V gene has CDR1 SQVTM and CDR2 ANQGSEA. The CDR3 consists of 14 residues. Trimming took off 4 bases at V and 2 bases at J, with 15 bases between the two ends. In DNA form, the CDR3 reads TGCAGCGTTGGCCCTTCAGGGAAGGCCTACGAGCAGTACTTC. Translated: CSVGPSGKAYEQYF.

Note on this clonotype: At one end, the junction sequence differs from germline, possibly due to a read error. J is TRBJ2-3 and V is TRBV10-3; no definite D call. CDR1 is ENHRY, CDR2 SYGVKD, per germline. The CDR3 runs to 13 residues. Here the CDR3 DNA reads TGTGCCGTCAGTGACCAGAGCACAGATACGCAGTATTTT. Encoded protein: CAVSDQSTDTQYF.

This clonotype came up many times. The rearrangement joins TRBV12-3 or TRBV12-4 to TRBJ1-1, with unresolved D. Between the trimmed V and J ends, which lost 8 bases and 2 bases, there was a span of 15 bases. The CDR3 totals 14 residues. CDR3 residues: CASVKTELNTEAFF. CDR3 coding DNA: TGTGCCAGCGTTAAAACCGAGCTAAACACTGAAGCTTTCTTT.

The sample holds a few counts of this clonotype. The junction shows a germline mismatch at one end, possibly a read error. This sequence joins TRBV7-3 and TRBJ1-2, with a tentative D call TRBD1 (6 bases). The CDR3 contains 10 residues. Germline CDR1 reads SGHTA; CDR2 reads FQGTGA. CDR3: CARPYREGAF. CDR3 nucleotides: TGTGCCCGACCATACAGGGAAGGCGCCTTC. The whole variable domain, remainder taken from reference TRBV7-3 and TRBJ1-2, is GAGVSQTPSNKVTEKGKYVELRCDPISGHTALYWYRQSLGQGPEFLIYFQGTGAADDSGLPNDRFFAVRPEGSVSTLKIQRTERGDSAVYLCARPYREGAFGSGTRLTVV.

This clonotype occurred a few times. The chain carries TRBV4-2 and TRBJ1-5; the D is unclear. The CDR3 loop spans 15 amino acids. The germline V gene encodes CDR1 LGHNA and CDR2 YNFKEQ. The ends were cut back, 2 bases at V and 8 bases at J, with 16 bases in the middle. DNA of the CDR3: TGTGCCAGCAGCCAATGGCGGACCAGTCGGGAGCCCCAGCATTTT. This gives the protein CASSQWRTSREPQHF.

This clonotype was recorded at least ten times. V and J are TRBV7-6 and TRBJ1-5; possible D gene TRBD1, 5 bases. In germline, CDR1 is SGHVS, CDR2 FNYEAQ. The CDR3 contains 13 residues. V was cut by 8 bases and J by 3 bases, with 11 bases left in between. The CDR3: CASAQGPNQPQHF. DNA of the CDR3: TGTGCCAGCGCGCAGGGCCCCAATCAGCCCCAGCATTTT.

By sample fraction, this clonotype is medium-sized (0.01 to 0.1%). V usage is TRBV11-2 and J usage is TRBJ1-2; D might be TRBD1 (5 bases). This CDR3 spans 16 amino acids. Germline values: CDR1 SGHAT, CDR2 FQNNGV. The V gene lost 3 bases and the J gene lost 6 bases, with 20 bases spanning the gap. DNA for the CDR3: TGTGCCAGCAGCTTGGCCCCAGGCGGGGGTCCGGATGGCTACACCTTC. It yields the protein CASSLAPGGGPDGYTF.

This chain links TRBV6-5 with TRBJ1-2, with D possibly being TRBD1 (5 bases). In germline, CDR1 is MNHEY, CDR2 SVGAGI. Trimming pared 4 bases from V and 0 bases from J, leaving 15 bases between. The CDR3 has 16 residues. The CDR3 protein is CASSSTAFPANYGYTF. The CDR3 DNA sequence: TGTGCCAGCAGTTCGACAGCTTTCCCAGCTAACTATGGCTACACCTTC.

The chain has TRBV29-1 and TRBJ2-1; D might be TRBD1 (6 bases). Trimming removed 7 bases at V and 3 bases at J, with 19 bases between. The CDR3 loop spans 15 amino acids. Germline V gene sequence: CDR1 SQVTM, CDR2 ANQGSEA. The CDR3 region has the DNA TGCAGCGCCAACCGCAGGGGACGTTACTACAATGAGCAGTTCTTC. Translated: CSANRRGRYYNEQFF.

This clonotype was detected ten times or more. The rearrangement links TRBV11-1 to TRBJ1-1; tentatively, D is TRBD1 (5 bases). Germline assignment: CDR1 SGHAT and CDR2 FQDESV (reference sequence). The CDR3 runs to 15 residues. Trimming took 5 bases from V and 1 from J, leaving 14 bases between them. The CDR3 DNA is TGTGCCAGCAGCCTCGGACACCAGGGGAACACTGAAGCTTTCTTT. It codes for CASSLGHQGNTEAFF. Full variable domain (missing parts from reference TRBV11-1 and TRBJ1-1): EAEVAQSPRYKITEKSQAVAFWCDPISGHATLYWYRQILGQGPELLVQFQDESVVDDSQLPKDRFSAERLKGVDSTLKIQPAELGDSAMYLCASSLGHQGNTEAFFGQGTRLTVV.

J is TRBJ1-2 and V is TRBV12-3 or TRBV12-4, with TRBD1 matching 7 bases. This CDR3 contains 13 residues. J was trimmed by 7 bases and V by 5 bases; bases with no gene match: 7. Here the CDR3 reads CASSAGTVRGYTF. CDR3 in DNA: TGTGCCAGCAGTGCGGGGACAGTTCGTGGCTACACCTTC.

This clonotype was recorded only once. This chain connects TRBV4-1 to TRBJ2-5; a weak D match, TRBD1 (5 bases). The CDR3 is made up of 15 amino acids. V was clipped by 0 bases and J by 5 bases, with 13 bases between them. In germline, CDR1 is MGHRA, CDR2 YSYEKL. CDR3 DNA sequence: TGCGCCAGCAGCCAAGACCTGAGTGCAGGGGAGACCCAGTACTTC. This gives the protein CASSQDLSAGETQYF.

This clonotype was found a few times. The chain joins TRBV12-3 or TRBV12-4 to TRBJ2-3; D uncertain. This CDR3 is 15 amino acids long. The germline V and J ends were trimmed by 3 bases and 1 base, with 11 bases remaining between them. The CDR3: CASSLTPRRTDTQYF. The CDR3 DNA sequence: TGTGCCAGCAGTTTGACCCCGCGGCGCACAGATACGCAGTATTTT.

This clonotype was found once. The V and J genes are TRBV15 and TRBJ2-7, with D uncertain. CDR3 size: 15 residues. Trimming removed 3 bases at V and 4 bases at J, with 16 bases between. Germline CDR1 and CDR2: LNHNV and YYDKDF (reference sequence). This CDR3 reads CATSSVDASRYEQYV. In nucleotides, the CDR3 is TGTGCCACCAGCAGTGTGGACGCAAGTAGGTACGAGCAGTACGTC.

This clonotype was found a few times. The chain is built from TRBV19 and TRBJ1-1; 10 bases are shared with TRBD1. The CDR3 totals 18 residues. V shed 4 bases, J shed 6 bases, and the junction held 17 bases outside the gene matches. CDR1 LNHDA and CDR2 SQIVND come from the germline V gene (reference sequence). CDR3 amino acids: CASSTLPKGTGAGAEAFF. CDR3 bases: TGTGCCAGTAGTACCCTACCCAAAGGGACAGGGGCTGGAGCTGAAGCTTTCTTT.

At least ten counts were recorded for this clonotype. V is TRBV12-3 or TRBV12-4 and J is TRBJ1-5; D unresolved. The CDR3 covers 17 residues. The V and J ends lost 6 bases and 0 bases respectively, with 18 bases between them. The CDR3 here is CASSPSRDGYSNQPQHF. In DNA form, the CDR3 reads TGTGCCAGCAGCCCCTCCCGGGATGGGTATAGCAATCAGCCCCAGCATTTT.